This T cell receptor beta chain appears in the sequencing data of a study of OX40 agonist ivuxolimab in advanced cancers. The CDR3 extends over 13 amino acids. The V gene's germline CDR1 is PRHDT and CDR2 FYEKMQ (reference sequence). The trim removed 5 bases at V and 3 bases at J, leaving 3 bases unmatched. General study results and limits: Among T cells, CD8+ cells averaged more expanded clones than CD4+ cells. Low normalized T-cell clonal expansion also characterized some of the nonresponders. At doses 0.1 to 3.0 mg/kg, CD4+ and CD8+ clones expanded.

Libraries were prepared by immunoSEQ multiplex PCR; TCRdb keeps only in-frame clonotypes and omits some of them. This table holds 65,000 to 100,000 clones, 75% to 95% found once. Turning to this clone: Its antigen is still unknown.

With autoimmune disease history or systemic immunosuppression, patients were excluded. The specimen was CD4+ or CD8+ T cells sorted from blood, collected in a trial of the OX40 agonist ivuxolimab. The chain is built from TRBV13 and TRBJ2-7; 8 bases align to TRBD1. The receptor was derived from an adult with an advanced solid tumor such as melanoma, head and neck, liver or kidney cancer. The CDR3 reads CASSRTGGYEQYF. The CDR3 nucleotides are TGTGCCAGCAGCCGTACAGGGGGCTACGAGCAGTACTTC.